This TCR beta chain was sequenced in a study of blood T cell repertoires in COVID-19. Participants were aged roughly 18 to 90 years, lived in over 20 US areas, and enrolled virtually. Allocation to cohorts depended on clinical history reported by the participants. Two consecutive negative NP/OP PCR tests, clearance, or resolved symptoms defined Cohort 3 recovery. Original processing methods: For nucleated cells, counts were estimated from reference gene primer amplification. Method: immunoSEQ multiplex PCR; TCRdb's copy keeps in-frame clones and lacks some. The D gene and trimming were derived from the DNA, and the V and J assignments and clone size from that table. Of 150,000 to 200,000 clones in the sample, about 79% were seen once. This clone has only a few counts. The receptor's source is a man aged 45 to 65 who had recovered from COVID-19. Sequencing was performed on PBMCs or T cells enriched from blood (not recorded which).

The CDR3 region is CASSLGENTGELFF. The CDR3 nucleotides read TGCGCCAGCAGCTTGGGAGAGAACACCGGGGAGCTGTTTTTT. This chain joins TRBV5-1 and TRBJ2-2, with no clear D. The germline gives CDR1 SGHRS, CDR2 YFSETQ. V was shortened by 0 bases and J by 1 base, with 4 bases between the two germline ends. The CDR3 length is 14 residues.